Presented here are 8 T cell receptor beta chains from one specimen sequenced in a study of blood T cell repertoires in COVID-19. Clones were sequenced by immunoSEQ multiplex PCR, and TCRdb holds only the in-frame ones, with some missing. The repertoire holds some 270,000 clones, with approximately 85% as singletons. The sample comprised PBMCs or T cells enriched from blood (not recorded which). The receptors were sampled from a woman aged 25 to 45 who had recovered from COVID-19.

The V gene is TRBV19, the J gene TRBJ1-1; TRBD1 matches at 8 bases. The CDR3 loop spans 14 amino acids. Germline trimming cut 7 bases from V and 1 base from J; bases unmatched to any gene: 5. Per the germline V gene, CDR1 is LNHDA and CDR2 is SQIVND (reference sequence). The CDR3, as DNA: TGTGCCAGTAAGGACAGGGCAGGGAACACTGAAGCTTTCTTT. The encoded protein is CASKDRAGNTEAFF. Supplemented by reference TRBV19 and TRBJ1-1, the full variable domain reads DGGITQSPKYLFRKEGQNVTLSCEQNLNHDAMYWYRQDPGQGLRLIYYSQIVNDFQKGDIAEGYSVSREKKESFPLTVTSAQKNPTAFYLCASKDRAGNTEAFFGQGTRLTVV.

The chain combines TRBV5-5 with TRBJ1-3, with D uncertain. The V gene's germline CDR1 is SGHKS and CDR2 YYEKEE (reference sequence). With 0 bases removed from V and 0 bases from J, the gap between germline ends came to 7 bases. This CDR3 is 15 amino acids long. Written as DNA, the CDR3 is TGTGCCAGCAGCTTGGCCCCTAACTCTGGAAACACCATATATTTT. Translating it yields CASSLAPNSGNTIYF.

CDR3 amino acids: CASSLRVGEQFF. The CDR3 DNA follows: TGTGCCAGCAGCCTCAGGGTCGGTGAGCAGTTCTTC. The chain links TRBV3-1 (or the pseudogene TRBV3-2) to TRBJ2-1; a weak D match, TRBD1 (5 bases). Per germline, CDR1 LGHDT and CDR2 YNNKEL (reference sequence). This CDR3 has 12 amino acids. V was cut by 4 bases and J by 9 bases, with 10 bases left in between.

Turning to this clone: The junction shows a germline mismatch at one end, possibly a read error. The CDR3 DNA reads TGTGCCAGCAGTTTATCGTGGCGTCAGGCCCAGCATTTT. Translation gives CASSLSWRQAQHF. This sequence joins TRBV27 and TRBJ1-5; D not certain. Per the germline V gene, CDR1 is MNHEY and CDR2 is SMNVEV (reference sequence). The CDR3 runs to 13 residues.

V is TRBV14 and J is TRBJ2-1, with D possibly TRBD2 on 7 matching bases. The V gene lost 2 bases and the J gene lost 5 bases, with 13 bases spanning the gap. Germline V gene lookup returns CDR1 SGHDN and CDR2 FVKESK. The CDR3 is 15 amino acids. The DNA for the CDR3 is TGTGCCAGCAGCCAACGGGGGGCGTTAAACAATGAGCAGTTCTTC. This translates into CASSQRGALNNEQFF.

The chain carries TRBV28 and TRBJ1-1, with 10 bases aligning to TRBD1. The germline gives CDR1 MDHEN, CDR2 SYDVKM. There are 15 residues in the CDR3. Trimming took 5 bases from V and 7 from J; bases not matched to a gene: 10. This chain's CDR3 is CASSGQGEVGFEAFF. The CDR3 bases are TGTGCCAGCAGTGGACAGGGGGAGGTGGGGTTTGAAGCTTTCTTT. The variable domain in full, completed from reference TRBV28 and TRBJ1-1, reads DVKVTQSSRYLVKRTGEKVFLECVQDMDHENMFWYRQDPGLGLRLIYFSYDVKMKEKGDIPEGYSVSREKKERFSLILESASTNQTSMYLCASSGQGEVGFEAFFGQGTRLTVV.

The rearrangement joins TRBV2 to TRBJ2-1; 8 bases fit TRBD2. The CDR3 covers 14 residues. The trim removed 4 bases at V and 7 bases at J, leaving 6 bases unmatched. Germline values: CDR1 SNHLY, CDR2 FYNNEI. CDR3 sequence reads: CASSVTSGINEQFF. The DNA for the CDR3 is TGTGCCAGCAGTGTCACTAGCGGTATTAATGAGCAGTTCTTC.

This clone is a singleton in its sample. This chain joins TRBV5-1 and TRBJ1-2; perhaps TRBD1 as D (5 bases). Germline V lookup: CDR1 SGHRS, CDR2 YFSETQ. Deletions cut 4 bases from V and 2 bases from J, with 21 bases between. CDR3 length equals 17 residues. CDR3 residues: CASSPGGSAVINYGYTF. The CDR3, as DNA: TGCGCCAGCAGCCCGGGGGGGTCTGCTGTCATAAACTATGGCTACACCTTC.